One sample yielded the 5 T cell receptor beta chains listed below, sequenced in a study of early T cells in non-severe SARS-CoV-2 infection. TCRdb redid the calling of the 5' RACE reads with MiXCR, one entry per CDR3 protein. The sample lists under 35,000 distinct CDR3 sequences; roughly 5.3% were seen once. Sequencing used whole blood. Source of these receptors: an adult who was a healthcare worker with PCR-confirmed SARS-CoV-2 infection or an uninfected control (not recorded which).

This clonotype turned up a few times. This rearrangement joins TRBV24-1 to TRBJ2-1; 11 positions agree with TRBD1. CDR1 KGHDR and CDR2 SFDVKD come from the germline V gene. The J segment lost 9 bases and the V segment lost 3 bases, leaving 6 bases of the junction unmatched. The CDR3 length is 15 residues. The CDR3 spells CATSDPGQGASEQFF. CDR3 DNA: TGTGCCACCAGTGATCCTGGACAGGGGGCTAGTGAGCAGTTCTTC.

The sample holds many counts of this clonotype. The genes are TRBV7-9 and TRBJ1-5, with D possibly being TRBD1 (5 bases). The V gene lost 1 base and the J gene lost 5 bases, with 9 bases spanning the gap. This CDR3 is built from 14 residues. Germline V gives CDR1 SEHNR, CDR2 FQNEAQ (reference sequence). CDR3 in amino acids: CASSLGQTYQPQHF. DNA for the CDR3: TGTGCCAGCAGCTTAGGACAGACCTATCAGCCCCAGCATTTT.

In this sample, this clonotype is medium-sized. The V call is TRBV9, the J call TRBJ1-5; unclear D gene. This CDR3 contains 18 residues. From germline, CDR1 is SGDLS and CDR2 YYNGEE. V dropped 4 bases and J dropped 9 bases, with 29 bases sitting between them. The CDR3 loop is CASSPKAQIGWARLPQHF. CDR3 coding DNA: TGTGCCAGCAGCCCCAAGGCCCAAATAGGTTGGGCCCGGCTGCCCCAGCATTTT.

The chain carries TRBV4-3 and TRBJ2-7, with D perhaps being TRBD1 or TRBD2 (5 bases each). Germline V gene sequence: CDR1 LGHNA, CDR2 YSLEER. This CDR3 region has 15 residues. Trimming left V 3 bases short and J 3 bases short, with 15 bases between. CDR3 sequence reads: CASSHGTAAIYEQYF. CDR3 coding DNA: TGCGCCAGCAGCCACGGGACGGCAGCTATCTACGAGCAGTACTTC.

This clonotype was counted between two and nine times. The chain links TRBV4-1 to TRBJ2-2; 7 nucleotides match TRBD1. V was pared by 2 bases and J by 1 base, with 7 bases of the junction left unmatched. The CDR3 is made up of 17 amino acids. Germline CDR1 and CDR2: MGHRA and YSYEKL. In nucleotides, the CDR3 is TGCGCCAGCAGCCAACTTGACAGGGCGAGGAACACCGGGGAGCTGTTTTTT. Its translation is CASSQLDRARNTGELFF.